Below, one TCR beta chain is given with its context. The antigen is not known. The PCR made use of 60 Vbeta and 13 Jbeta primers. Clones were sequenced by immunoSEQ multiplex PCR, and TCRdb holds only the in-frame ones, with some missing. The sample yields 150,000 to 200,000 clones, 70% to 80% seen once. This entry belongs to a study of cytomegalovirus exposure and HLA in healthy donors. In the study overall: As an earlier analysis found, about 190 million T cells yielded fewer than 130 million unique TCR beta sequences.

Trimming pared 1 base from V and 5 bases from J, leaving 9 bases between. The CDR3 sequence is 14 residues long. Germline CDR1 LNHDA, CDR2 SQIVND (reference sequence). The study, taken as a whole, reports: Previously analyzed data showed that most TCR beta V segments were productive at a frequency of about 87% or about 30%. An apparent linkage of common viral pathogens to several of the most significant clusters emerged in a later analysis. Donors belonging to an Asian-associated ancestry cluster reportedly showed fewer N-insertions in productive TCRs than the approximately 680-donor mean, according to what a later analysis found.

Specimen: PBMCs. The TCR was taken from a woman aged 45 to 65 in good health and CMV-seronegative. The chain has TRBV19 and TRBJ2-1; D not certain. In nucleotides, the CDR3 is TGTGCCAGTAGTATAGTTGGGCAGGACAATGAGCAGTTCTTC. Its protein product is CASSIVGQDNEQFF.